This T cell receptor (beta chain) is drawn from a study of blood T cells in healthy people across ages. In the study overall: Through template switching, about one barcoded beta molecule was captured per two T cells, as measured in model experiments.

With a J-beta primer mix and a sample-barcoded 5' primer, a second PCR ran about 7 to 11 cycles. TCRdb itself ran the 5' RACE reads through MiXCR, one entry per CDR3 protein. This sample has more than 650,000 distinct CDR3 sequences, with about 53% found just once. Germline V gene sequence: CDR1 SNHLY, CDR2 FYNNEI. The CDR3 runs 13 residues. Trimming left V 3 bases short and J 5 bases short, with 10 bases between. The sequence came from a man at least 80 years old in good health. This chain links TRBV2 with TRBJ1-1, with D hard to call. Sequencing was done on a sample of blood. The CDR3 DNA reads TGTGCCAGCAGTGACGGGGTTTGGACTGAAGCTTTCTTT. Protein product: CASSDGVWTEAFF.